This T cell receptor beta chain was documented in a study of T cells in narcolepsy. Germline V gene sequence: CDR1 MDHEN, CDR2 SYDVKM. The length of the CDR3 is 15 residues. The V gene lost 3 bases and the J gene lost 1 base, with 7 bases spanning the gap. Repertoires were generated with immunoSEQ multiplex PCR, while TCRdb's copy carries only in-frame clones and drops some. Here the sample spans over 30,000 clones, approximately 85% being singletons. The specimen sequenced was CD45RA- memory CD4+ T cells from PBMCs. The sequence was collected from a human donor with narcolepsy. The chain is built from TRBV28 and TRBJ1-6; no reliable D call. CDR3 DNA: TGTGCCAGCAGTTTGGACGGGTCCTATAATTCACCCCTCCACTTT. Protein product: CASSLDGSYNSPLHF. Complete variable domain (other parts from reference TRBV28 and TRBJ1-6): DVKVTQSSRYLVKRTGEKVFLECVQDMDHENMFWYRQDPGLGLRLIYFSYDVKMKEKGDIPEGYSVSREKKERFSLILESASTNQTSMYLCASSLDGSYNSPLHFGNGTRLTVT.